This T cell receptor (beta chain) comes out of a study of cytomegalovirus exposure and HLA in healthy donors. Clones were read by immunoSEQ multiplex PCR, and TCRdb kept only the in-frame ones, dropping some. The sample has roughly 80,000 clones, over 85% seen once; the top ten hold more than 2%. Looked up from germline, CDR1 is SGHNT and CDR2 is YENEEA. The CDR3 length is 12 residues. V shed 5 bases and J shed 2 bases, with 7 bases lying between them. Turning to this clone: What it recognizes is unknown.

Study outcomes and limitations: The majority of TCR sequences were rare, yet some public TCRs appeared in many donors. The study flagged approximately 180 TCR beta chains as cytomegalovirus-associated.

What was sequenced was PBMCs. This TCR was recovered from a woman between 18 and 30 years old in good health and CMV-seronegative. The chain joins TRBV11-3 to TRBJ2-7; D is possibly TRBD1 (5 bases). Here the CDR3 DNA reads TGTGCCAGCAGCGTGACAGCCTACGAGCAGTACTTC. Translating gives CASSVTAYEQYF. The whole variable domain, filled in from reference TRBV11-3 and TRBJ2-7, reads EAGVVQSPRYKIIEKKQPVAFWCNPISGHNTLYWYLQNLGQGPELLIRYENEEAVDDSQLPKDRFSAERLKGVDSTLKIQPAELGDSAVYLCASSVTAYEQYFGPGTRLTVT.